The 28 T cell receptor beta chains presented below share a single source sample, sequenced in a study of T cells expressing NK-cell markers. TCRdb re-called the 5' RACE reads and catalogs CDR3 proteins one per entry, DNA excluded. This sample lists about 410,000 distinct CDR3 sequences; its ten largest clones have over 8.5%. Specimen: blood T cells: a sorted CD56 or NKG2C T cell subset, CD4+ or CD8+ T cells, or bulk PBMC T cells (not recorded which). The receptors were gathered from a woman aged 45 to 65 in good health.

The chain couples TRBV27 to TRBJ1-6; TCRdb designates TRBD1, a call that cannot be tested without DNA. Germline lookup yields CDR1 MNHEY and CDR2 SMNVEV (reference sequence). This CDR3 comprises 15 residues. The CDR3 loop reads CASSLYGTRNSPLHF.

The V and J genes are TRBV14 and TRBJ2-1; the D gene TCRdb calls, TRBD2, cannot be checked with no DNA. Per the germline V gene, CDR1 is SGHDN and CDR2 is FVKESK. The CDR3 extends over 16 amino acids. CDR3 in amino acids: CASSQDRGFSDHEQFF.

The chain is built from TRBV6-5 and TRBJ1-1; TCRdb lists TRBD1, though no DNA is available to test this call. This CDR3 comprises 14 residues. Germline V gene lookup returns CDR1 MNHEY and CDR2 SVGAGI. The CDR3 reads CASSSWTGRTEAFF.

The rearrangement uses TRBV15 and TRBJ2-4; absent DNA, TCRdb's TRBD1 call cannot be checked. Germline CDR1 and CDR2: LNHNV and YYDKDF (reference sequence). The CDR3 spans 16 residues. CDR3 residues: CATSRNRGEAKNIQYF.

The V gene is TRBV9, the J gene TRBJ2-1; as DNA is missing, the TRBD2 call by TCRdb cannot be tested. CDR1 is SGDLS, CDR2 YYNGEE, per germline. The CDR3 has 18 amino acids. The CDR3 region is CASSVGLAGVVLYNEQFF.

This chain connects TRBV20-1 to TRBJ2-1; TCRdb gives TRBD2 as the D gene, but with no DNA this cannot be confirmed. CDR3 length equals 13 residues. Germline V gene lookup returns CDR1 DFQATT and CDR2 SNEGSKA (reference sequence). CDR3 loop: CSATAGRGSEQFF.

The chain joins TRBV10-3 to TRBJ2-3. Germline V gene data show CDR1 as ENHRY and CDR2 as SYGVKD. This CDR3 has 16 amino acids. The CDR3 region is CAISEEWGGGTDTQYF.

This chain uses TRBV7-9 with TRBJ1-4; the D call of TRBD1 rests on TCRdb alone, since no DNA is present to check it. Germline V gene sequence: CDR1 SEHNR, CDR2 FQNEAQ (reference sequence). The CDR3 extends over 15 amino acids. The chain's CDR3 is CASSSRGTTNEKLFF.

V usage is TRBV11-1 and J usage is TRBJ2-5. Germline values: CDR1 SGHAT, CDR2 FQDESV (reference sequence). This CDR3 has 14 residues. This chain's CDR3 is CASSYRRNQETQYF.

This chain joins TRBV7-2 and TRBJ2-7; TCRdb lists TRBD1, though no DNA is available to test this call. Germline assignment: CDR1 SGHTA and CDR2 FQGNSA. The CDR3 spans 18 residues. CDR3 region: CASSFFGARGYSSYEQYF.

The V and J genes are TRBV5-6 and TRBJ1-4; lacking DNA, the TRBD1 call made by TCRdb goes unchecked. Germline loops: CDR1 SGHDT, CDR2 YYEEEE. The CDR3 has 14 amino acids. CDR3 loop: CASDPRGINEKLFF.

The genes are TRBV29-1 and TRBJ2-5; TCRdb reports TRBD1, a call that lacks DNA to check it against. The CDR3 consists of 15 residues. Germline assignment: CDR1 SQVTM and CDR2 ANQGSEA. The CDR3 region is CSVDGTGGLEETQYF.

This chain connects TRBV20-1 to TRBJ1-4; TCRdb names TRBD1, which stays unverified in the absence of DNA. The CDR3 totals 14 residues. The germline CDR1 and CDR2 sequences are DFQATT and SNEGSKA (reference sequence). The CDR3 protein is CSARGQGGIEKLFF.

This chain connects TRBV5-1 to TRBJ2-1; TCRdb lists TRBD2, though no DNA is available to test this call. CDR3 size: 15 residues. Germline CDR1 and CDR2: SGHRS and YFSETQ. CDR3 amino acids: CASSSLAGGRNEQFF.

The V gene is TRBV6-5, the J gene TRBJ2-1; the D call of TRBD2 rests on TCRdb alone, since no DNA is present to check it. CDR1 and CDR2 (germline): MNHEY, SVGAGI. The CDR3 has 16 residues. CDR3: CASTGLGLEGSNEQFF.

The V and J genes are TRBV5-1 and TRBJ1-1; TCRdb picks TRBD1, but there is no DNA to check that call. From germline, CDR1 is SGHRS and CDR2 YFSETQ. CDR3 size: 14 residues. This CDR3 is CASSRAPAGAEAFF.

V usage is TRBV5-1 and J usage is TRBJ2-3. Germline CDR1 SGHRS, CDR2 YFSETQ. The CDR3 has 14 amino acids. The CDR3 loop is CASSWRQFTDTQYF.

V usage is TRBV6-2 or TRBV6-3 and J usage is TRBJ1-4; the D gene TCRdb calls, TRBD1, cannot be checked with no DNA. Per germline, CDR1 MNHEY and CDR2 SVGEGT. The CDR3 sequence is 14 residues long. This chain's CDR3 is CASSTTGNEEKLFF.

This chain links TRBV12-3 or TRBV12-4 with TRBJ1-1. CDR3 length: 13 residues. CDR3 in amino acids: CASSAGRLTEAFF.

The CDR3 loop reads CATSDLTASGRLDTQYF. The chain has TRBV24-1 and TRBJ2-3; TCRdb picks TRBD2, but there is no DNA to check that call. CDR1 and CDR2 from the germline V gene are KGHDR and SFDVKD. The CDR3 is made up of 17 amino acids.

The chain joins TRBV5-1 to TRBJ2-3. Germline V lookup: CDR1 SGHRS, CDR2 YFSETQ. This CDR3 has 12 amino acids. This CDR3 reads CASSFPRDTQYF.

The V gene is TRBV5-1, the J gene TRBJ1-1. The length of the CDR3 is 15 residues. Germline loops: CDR1 SGHRS, CDR2 YFSETQ. The CDR3 region is CASSLLATLNTEAFF.

The chain employs TRBV7-2 and TRBJ2-7; checking the TCRdb D call of TRBD1 is not possible without DNA. CDR1 and CDR2 from the germline V gene are SGHTA and FQGNSA. CDR3 length: 11 residues. CDR3 region: CASSLTGRKYF. Supplemented by reference TRBV7-2 and TRBJ2-7, the full variable domain reads GAGVSQSPSNKVTEKGKDVELRCDPISGHTALYWYRQSLGQGLEFLIYFQGNSAPDKSGLPSDRFSAERTGGSVSTLTIQRTQQEDSAVYLCASSLTGRKYFGPGTRLTVT.

V usage is TRBV5-5 and J usage is TRBJ1-1. The CDR3 sequence is 15 residues long. Per germline, CDR1 SGHKS and CDR2 YYEKEE (reference sequence). The CDR3: CASSYVSRVTSGAFF.

The chain is built from TRBV27 and TRBJ2-1; TCRdb names TRBD1, which stays unverified in the absence of DNA. CDR1 is MNHEY and CDR2 is SMNVEV in the germline V gene (reference sequence). This CDR3 is 15 amino acids long. The CDR3 here is CASSAGTGTWDEQFF.

CDR3 amino acids: CSAPGTSGINTGELFF. This chain joins TRBV20-1 and TRBJ2-2; TCRdb returns TRBD2, unconfirmable since there is no DNA. CDR3 size: 16 residues. In germline, CDR1 is DFQATT, CDR2 SNEGSKA (reference sequence).

V gene TRBV11-3 combines with J gene TRBJ2-1; TCRdb's assignment of TRBD2 cannot be checked, as there is no DNA. The CDR3 totals 18 residues. The germline V gene has CDR1 SGHNT and CDR2 YENEEA. The chain's CDR3 is CASSLESSTPLLYNEQFF.

The chain carries TRBV4-1 and TRBJ2-1; TCRdb returns TRBD2, unconfirmable since there is no DNA. The germline CDR1 and CDR2 sequences are MGHRA and YSYEKL. CDR3 size: 17 residues. CDR3 residues: CASSQVGGRARAVEQFF.